A selection of T cell receptor beta chains follows, all from one sample in a study of regulatory T cells in long-lasting Graves disease. TCRdb redid the calling of the multiplex PCR reads with MiXCR, one entry per CDR3 protein. This table has about half a million distinct CDR3 sequences, around 12% appearing once. This sample was shared with a second study, whose subject was T cells in Graves' hyperthyroidism and ophthalmopathy.

The sample consisted of peripheral blood mononuclear cells (PBMCs), taken at new diagnosis, from a patient treated with antithyroid drugs. The receptors were sampled from a woman aged 25 to 39 with Graves disease. CDR3s include the opening cysteine and the closing phenylalanine or tryptophan. The order of the fields is J gene, V gene, clone size, D gene, CDR3 protein, CDR3 DNA. A D gene is named only where the DNA matches it firmly. A clone size is listed for some rows: how often the clone was seen (once, few, many), or a class if it is expanded.

J: TRBJ1-3; V: TRBV5-4; size: -; D: -; CDR3: CASSTRTASGNTIYF; DNA: TGTGCCAGCAGCACAAGGACAGCCTCTGGAAACACCATATATTTT
J: TRBJ1-5; V: TRBV2; size: many; D: -; CDR3: CASSGGWIQPQHF; DNA: TGTGCCAGCAGTGGAGGGTGGATTCAGCCCCAGCATTTT
J: TRBJ1-1; V: TRBV11-3; size: many; D: -; CDR3: CASSKQENTEAFF; DNA: TGTGCCAGCAGCAAACAGGAGAACACTGAAGCTTTCTTT
J: TRBJ1-1; V: TRBV9; size: -; D: -; CDR3: CASSSQTWTEAFF; DNA: TGTGCCAGCAGCTCCCAGACTTGGACTGAAGCTTTCTTT
J: TRBJ2-5; V: TRBV28; size: many; D: -; CDR3: CASSLTQGRVTQYF; DNA: TGTGCCAGCAGTTTAACCCAGGGGAGAGTGACCCAGTACTTC
J: TRBJ1-4; V: TRBV20-1; size: many; D: TRBD1; CDR3: CSASKTGENEKLFF; DNA: TGCAGTGCTAGTAAAACAGGGGAGAATGAAAAACTGTTTTTT
J: TRBJ2-7; V: TRBV2; size: many; D: -; CDR3: CASSDPGRGHYEQYF; DNA: TGTGCCAGCAGTGATCCAGGGAGAGGGCATTACGAGCAGTACTTC
J: TRBJ1-1; V: TRBV4-1; size: -; D: TRBD1; CDR3: CASSLNPRQGVLNTEAFF; DNA: TGCGCCAGCAGCCTAAATCCGAGACAGGGCGTACTGAACACTGAAGCTTTCTTT
J: TRBJ2-5; V: TRBV6-1; size: -; D: -; CDR3: CASSGQGELLAGTQYF; DNA: TGTGCCAGCAGTGGACAGGGGGAGCTATTAGCGGGAACCCAGTACTTC
J: TRBJ2-7; V: TRBV30; size: -; D: -; CDR3: CAATGTPLSYEQYF; DNA: TGTGCCGCCACCGGGACTCCACTTTCCTACGAGCAGTACTTC
J: TRBJ2-2; V: TRBV9; size: few; D: -; CDR3: CASSYRQENTGELFF; DNA: TGTGCCAGCAGCTACCGACAAGAAAACACCGGGGAGCTGTTTTTT